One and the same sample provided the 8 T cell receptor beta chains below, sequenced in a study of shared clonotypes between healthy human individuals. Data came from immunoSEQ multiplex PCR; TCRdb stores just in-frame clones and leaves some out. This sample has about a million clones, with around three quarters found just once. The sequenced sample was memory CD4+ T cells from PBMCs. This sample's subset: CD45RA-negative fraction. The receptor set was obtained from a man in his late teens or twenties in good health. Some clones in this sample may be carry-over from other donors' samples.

The CDR3 DNA sequence: TGTGCCAGCAGTCAAGACAGGCAGAGCCCCTATGGCTACACCTTC. Translation: CASSQDRQSPYGYTF. The chain uses TRBV2 and TRBJ1-2; TRBD1 might be the D (6 bases). The CDR3 is made up of 15 amino acids. Germline V gene sequence: CDR1 SNHLY, CDR2 FYNNEI. The V gene lost 5 bases and the J gene lost 4 bases, with 17 bases spanning the gap. Full variable domain (missing parts from reference TRBV2 and TRBJ1-2): EPEVTQTPSHQVTQMGQEVILRCVPISNHLYFYWYRQILGQKVEFLVSFYNNEISEKSEIFDDQFSVERPDGSNFTLKIRSTKLEDSAMYFCASSQDRQSPYGYTFGSGTRLTVV.

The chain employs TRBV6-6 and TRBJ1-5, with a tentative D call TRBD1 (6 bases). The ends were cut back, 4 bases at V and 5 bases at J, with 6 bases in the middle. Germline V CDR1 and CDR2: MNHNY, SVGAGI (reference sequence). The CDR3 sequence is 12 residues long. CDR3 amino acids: CASSSGDQPQHF. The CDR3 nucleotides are TGTGCCAGCAGTTCAGGGGATCAGCCCCAGCATTTT.

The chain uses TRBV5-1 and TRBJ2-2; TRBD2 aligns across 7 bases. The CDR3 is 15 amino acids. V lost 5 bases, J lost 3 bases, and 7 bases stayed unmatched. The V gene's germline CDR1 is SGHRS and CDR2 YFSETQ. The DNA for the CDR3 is TGCGCCAGCAGTTCGCCGGGGGGTGACACCGGGGAGCTGTTTTTT. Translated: CASSSPGGDTGELFF.

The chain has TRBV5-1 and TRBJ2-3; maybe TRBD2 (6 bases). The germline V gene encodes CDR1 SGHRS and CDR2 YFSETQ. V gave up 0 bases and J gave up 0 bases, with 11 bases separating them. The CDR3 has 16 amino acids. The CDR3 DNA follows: TGCGCCAGCAGCTTGGGTGTAGCGGTTAGCACAGATACGCAGTATTTT. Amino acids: CASSLGVAVSTDTQYF. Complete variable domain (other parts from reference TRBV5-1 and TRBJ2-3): KAGVTQTPRYLIKTRGQQVTLSCSPISGHRSVSWYQQTPGQGLQFLFEYFSETQRNKGNFPGRFSGRQFSNSRSEMNVSTLELGDSALYLCASSLGVAVSTDTQYFGPGTRLTVL.

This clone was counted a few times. CDR3 nucleotide sequence: TGTGCCGCCGACAGTGCTGATACTCAGCCCCAGCATTTT. Its protein is CAADSADTQPQHF. V usage is TRBV10-3 and J usage is TRBJ1-5, with a weak D call TRBD1 (5 bases). Germline CDR1 is ENHRY and CDR2 is SYGVKD. Trimming stripped 11 bases from V and 6 bases from J, with 17 bases between. This CDR3 is built from 13 residues.

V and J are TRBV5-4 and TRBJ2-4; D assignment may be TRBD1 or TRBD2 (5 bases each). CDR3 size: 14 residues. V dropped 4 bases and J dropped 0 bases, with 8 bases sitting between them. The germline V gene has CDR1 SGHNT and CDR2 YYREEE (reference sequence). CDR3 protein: CASSMGPAKNIQYF. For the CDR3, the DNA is TGTGCCAGCAGCATGGGACCAGCCAAAAACATTCAGTACTTC.

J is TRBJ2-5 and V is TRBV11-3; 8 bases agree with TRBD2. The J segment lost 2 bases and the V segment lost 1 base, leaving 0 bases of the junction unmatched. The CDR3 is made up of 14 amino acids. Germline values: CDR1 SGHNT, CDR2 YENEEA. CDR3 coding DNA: TGTGCCAGCAGCTTAGCGGGAGGGCAAGAGACCCAGTACTTC. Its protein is CASSLAGGQETQYF.

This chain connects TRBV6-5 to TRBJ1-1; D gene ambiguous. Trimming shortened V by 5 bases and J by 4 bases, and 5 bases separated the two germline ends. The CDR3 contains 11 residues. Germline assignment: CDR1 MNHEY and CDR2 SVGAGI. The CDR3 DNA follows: TGTGCCAGCAGTCCAGGCACTGAAGCTTTCTTT. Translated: CASSPGTEAFF.